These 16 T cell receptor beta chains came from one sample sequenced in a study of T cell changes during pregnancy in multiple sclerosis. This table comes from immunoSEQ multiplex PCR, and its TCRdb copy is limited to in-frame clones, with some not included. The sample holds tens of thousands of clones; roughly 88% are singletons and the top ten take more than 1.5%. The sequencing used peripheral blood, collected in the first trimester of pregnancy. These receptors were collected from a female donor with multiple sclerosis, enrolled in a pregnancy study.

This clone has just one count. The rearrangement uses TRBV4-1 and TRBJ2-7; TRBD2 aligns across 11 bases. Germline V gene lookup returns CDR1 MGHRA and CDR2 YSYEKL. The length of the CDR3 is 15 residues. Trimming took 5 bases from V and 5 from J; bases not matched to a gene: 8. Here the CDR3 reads CASSGTSGRVHEQYF. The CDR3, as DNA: TGCGCCAGCAGCGGTACTAGCGGGAGAGTCCACGAGCAGTACTTC.

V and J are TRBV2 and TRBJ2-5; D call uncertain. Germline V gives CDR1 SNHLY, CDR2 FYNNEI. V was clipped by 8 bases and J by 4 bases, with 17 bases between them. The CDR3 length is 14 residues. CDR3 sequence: CASAETDGVETQYF. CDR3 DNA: TGTGCCAGCGCGGAGACTGACGGAGTAGAGACCCAGTACTTC.

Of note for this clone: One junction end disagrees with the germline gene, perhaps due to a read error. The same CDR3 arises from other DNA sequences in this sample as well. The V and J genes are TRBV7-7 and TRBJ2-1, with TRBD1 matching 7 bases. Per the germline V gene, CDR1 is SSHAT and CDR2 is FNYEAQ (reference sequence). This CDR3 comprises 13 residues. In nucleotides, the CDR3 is TGTGCTAGCAGCCTCGGGACAGACAATGAGCAGTTCTTC. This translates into CASSLGTDNEQFF.

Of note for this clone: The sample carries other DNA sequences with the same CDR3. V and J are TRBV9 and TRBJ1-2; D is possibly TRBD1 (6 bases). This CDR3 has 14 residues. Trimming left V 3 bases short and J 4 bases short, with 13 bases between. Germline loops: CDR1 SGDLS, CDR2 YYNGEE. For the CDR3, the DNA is TGTGCCAGCAGCGCACAGGGTGGTGGCTATGGCTACACCTTC. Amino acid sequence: CASSAQGGGYGYTF.

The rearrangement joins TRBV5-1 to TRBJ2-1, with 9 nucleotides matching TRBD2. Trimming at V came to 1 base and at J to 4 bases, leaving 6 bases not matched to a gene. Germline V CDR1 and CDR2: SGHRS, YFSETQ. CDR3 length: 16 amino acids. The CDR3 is CASSLWVAGEYNEQFF. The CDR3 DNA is TGCGCCAGCAGCTTGTGGGTAGCGGGAGAGTACAATGAGCAGTTCTTC.

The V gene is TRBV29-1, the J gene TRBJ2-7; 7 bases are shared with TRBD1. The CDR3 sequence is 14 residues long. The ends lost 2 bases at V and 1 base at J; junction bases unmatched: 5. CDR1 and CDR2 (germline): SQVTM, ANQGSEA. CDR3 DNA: TGCAGCGTTGAAAGGACAGGAGCTTCCTACGAGCAGTACTTC. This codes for CSVERTGASYEQYF.

The CDR3 DNA follows: TGTGCCAGCAGCCCTTATGGACAGGGCTCTAATGAAAAACTGTTTTTT. Translating gives CASSPYGQGSNEKLFF. This chain connects TRBV7-2 to TRBJ1-4; 8 nucleotides align to TRBD1. J gave up 3 bases and V 5 bases, and 8 bases lay outside the gene matches. There are 16 residues in the CDR3. Germline V gene lookup returns CDR1 SGHTA and CDR2 FQGNSA.

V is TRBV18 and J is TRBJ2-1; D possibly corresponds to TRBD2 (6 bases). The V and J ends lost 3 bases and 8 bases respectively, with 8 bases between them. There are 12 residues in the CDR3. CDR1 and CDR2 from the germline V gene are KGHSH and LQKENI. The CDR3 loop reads CASSPRRDEQFF. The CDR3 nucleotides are TGTGCCAGCTCACCGAGGAGGGATGAGCAGTTCTTC. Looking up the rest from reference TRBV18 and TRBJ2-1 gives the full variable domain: NAGVMQNPRHLVRRRGQEARLRCSPMKGHSHVYWYRQLPEEGLKFMVYLQKENIIDESGMPKERFSAEFPKEGPSILRIQQVVRGDSAAYFCASSPRRDEQFFGPGTRLTVL.

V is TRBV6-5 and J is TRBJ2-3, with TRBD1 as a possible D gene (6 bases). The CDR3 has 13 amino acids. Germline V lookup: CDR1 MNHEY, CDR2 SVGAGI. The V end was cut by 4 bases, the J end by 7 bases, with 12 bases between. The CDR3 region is CASSFSGEYTQYF. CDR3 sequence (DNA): TGTGCCAGCAGTTTTTCAGGGGAATATACGCAGTATTTT.

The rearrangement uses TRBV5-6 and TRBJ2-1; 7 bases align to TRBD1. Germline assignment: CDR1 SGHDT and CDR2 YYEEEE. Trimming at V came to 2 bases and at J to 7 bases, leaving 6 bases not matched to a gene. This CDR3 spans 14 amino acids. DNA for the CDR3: TGTGCCAGCAGCTTTGGGACAGACCTTAATGAGCAGTTCTTC. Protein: CASSFGTDLNEQFF. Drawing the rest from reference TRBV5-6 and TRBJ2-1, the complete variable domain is DAGVTQSPTHLIKTRGQQVTLRCSPKSGHDTVSWYQQALGQGPQFIFQYYEEEERQRGNFPDRFSGHQFPNYSSELNVNALLLGDSALYLCASSFGTDLNEQFFGPGTRLTVL.

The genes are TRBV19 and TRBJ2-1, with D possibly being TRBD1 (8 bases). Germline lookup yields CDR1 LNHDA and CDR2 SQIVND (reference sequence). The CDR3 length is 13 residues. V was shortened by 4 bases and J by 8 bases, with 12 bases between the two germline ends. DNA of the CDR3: TGTGCCAGTAGTAAAACAGGGGGGGATGAGCAGTTCTTC. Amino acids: CASSKTGGDEQFF. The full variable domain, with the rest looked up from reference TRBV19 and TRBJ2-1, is DGGITQSPKYLFRKEGQNVTLSCEQNLNHDAMYWYRQDPGQGLRLIYYSQIVNDFQKGDIAEGYSVSREKKESFPLTVTSAQKNPTAFYLCASSKTGGDEQFFGPGTRLTVL.

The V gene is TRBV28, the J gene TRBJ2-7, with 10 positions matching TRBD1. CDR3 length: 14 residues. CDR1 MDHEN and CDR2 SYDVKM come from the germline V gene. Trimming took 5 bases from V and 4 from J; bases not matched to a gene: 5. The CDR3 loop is CASSPRDRGYEQYF. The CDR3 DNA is TGTGCCAGCAGTCCACGGGACAGGGGATACGAGCAGTACTTC.

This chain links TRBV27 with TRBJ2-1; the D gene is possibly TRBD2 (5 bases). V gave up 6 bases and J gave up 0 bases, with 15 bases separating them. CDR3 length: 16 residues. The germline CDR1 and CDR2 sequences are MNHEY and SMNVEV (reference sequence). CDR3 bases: TGTGCCAGCAGCCCCCCCCGACGGGACTCCTACAATGAGCAGTTCTTC. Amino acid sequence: CASSPPRRDSYNEQFF.

CDR3 region: CASSLERLAGVINEQFF. The DNA of the CDR3 is TGTGCCAGCAGCTTAGAAAGGCTAGCGGGAGTTATCAATGAGCAGTTCTTC. The chain uses TRBV11-2 and TRBJ2-1; 10 bases map to TRBD2. The CDR3 extends over 17 amino acids. The V gene end was trimmed by 0 bases and the J gene end by 6 bases; junction bases not matched to a gene: 8. CDR1 is SGHAT, CDR2 FQNNGV, per germline.

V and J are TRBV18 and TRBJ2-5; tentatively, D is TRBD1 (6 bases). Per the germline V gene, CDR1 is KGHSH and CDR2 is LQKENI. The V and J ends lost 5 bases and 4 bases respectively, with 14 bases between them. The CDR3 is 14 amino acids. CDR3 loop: CASSTNRVRETQYF. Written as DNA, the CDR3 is TGTGCCAGCTCAACAAACAGGGTACGAGAGACCCAGTACTTC.

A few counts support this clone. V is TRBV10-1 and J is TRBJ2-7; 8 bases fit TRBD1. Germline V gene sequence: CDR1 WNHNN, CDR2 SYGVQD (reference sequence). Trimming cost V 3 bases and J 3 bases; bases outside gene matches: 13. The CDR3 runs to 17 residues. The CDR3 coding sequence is TGCGCCAGCAGTGAAACTTGGTTGGGGACAGGAGGCTACGAGCAGTACTTC. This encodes CASSETWLGTGGYEQYF.